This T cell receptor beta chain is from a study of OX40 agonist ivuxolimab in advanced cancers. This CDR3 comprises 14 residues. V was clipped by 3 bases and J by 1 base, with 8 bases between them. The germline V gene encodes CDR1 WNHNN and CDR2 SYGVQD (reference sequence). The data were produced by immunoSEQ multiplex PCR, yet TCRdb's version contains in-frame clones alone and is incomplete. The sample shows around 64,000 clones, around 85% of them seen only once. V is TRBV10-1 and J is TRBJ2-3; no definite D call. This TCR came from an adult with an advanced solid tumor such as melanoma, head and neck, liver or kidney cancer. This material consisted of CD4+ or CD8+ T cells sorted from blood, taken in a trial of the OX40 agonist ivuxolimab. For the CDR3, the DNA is TGCGCCAGCAGTGACCTAATCGGCACAGATACGCAGTATTTT. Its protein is CASSDLIGTDTQYF.